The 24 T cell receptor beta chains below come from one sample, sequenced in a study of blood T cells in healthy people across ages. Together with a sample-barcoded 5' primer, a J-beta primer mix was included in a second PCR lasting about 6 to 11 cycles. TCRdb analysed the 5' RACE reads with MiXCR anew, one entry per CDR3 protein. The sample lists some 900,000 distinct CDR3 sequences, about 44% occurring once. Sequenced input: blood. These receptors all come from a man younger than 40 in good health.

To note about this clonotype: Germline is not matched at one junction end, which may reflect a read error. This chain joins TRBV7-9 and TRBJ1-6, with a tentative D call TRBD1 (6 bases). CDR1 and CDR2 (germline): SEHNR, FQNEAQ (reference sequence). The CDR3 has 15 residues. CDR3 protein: CAGSLDSSNNSPLHF. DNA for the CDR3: TGTGCCGGCAGCTTGGACAGTAGTAATAATTCACCCCTCCACTTT.

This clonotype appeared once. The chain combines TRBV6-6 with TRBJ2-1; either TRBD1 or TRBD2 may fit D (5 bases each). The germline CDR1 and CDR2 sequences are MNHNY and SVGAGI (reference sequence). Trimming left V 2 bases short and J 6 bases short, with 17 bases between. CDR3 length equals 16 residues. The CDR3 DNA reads TGTGCCAGCAGTTACGGACACGGAGGCCGCCCCAATGAGCAGTTCTTC. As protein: CASSYGHGGRPNEQFF.

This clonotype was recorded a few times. The CDR3, as DNA: TGTGCCAGCAGTTTAGGGGGGGTCCGGGATCAGCCCCAGCATTTT. Protein: CASSLGGVRDQPQHF. The chain has TRBV12-3 or TRBV12-4 and TRBJ1-5, with D possibly TRBD1 on 5 matching bases. Trimming cost V 1 base and J 5 bases, with 12 bases left between them. The CDR3 extends over 15 amino acids.

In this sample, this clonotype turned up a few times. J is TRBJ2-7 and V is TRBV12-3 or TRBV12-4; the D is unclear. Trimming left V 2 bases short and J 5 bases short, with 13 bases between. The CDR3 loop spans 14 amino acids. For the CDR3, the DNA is TGTGCCAGCAGTTTACGGCCCACTCTGGACGAGCAGTACTTC. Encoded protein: CASSLRPTLDEQYF.

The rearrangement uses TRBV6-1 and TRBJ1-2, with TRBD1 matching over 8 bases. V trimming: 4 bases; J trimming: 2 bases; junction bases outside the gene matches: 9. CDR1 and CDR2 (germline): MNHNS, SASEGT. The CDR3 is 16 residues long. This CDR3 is CASSAPGGSGNYGYTF. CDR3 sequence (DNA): TGTGCCAGCAGTGCCCCAGGGGGCTCTGGGAACTATGGCTACACCTTC.

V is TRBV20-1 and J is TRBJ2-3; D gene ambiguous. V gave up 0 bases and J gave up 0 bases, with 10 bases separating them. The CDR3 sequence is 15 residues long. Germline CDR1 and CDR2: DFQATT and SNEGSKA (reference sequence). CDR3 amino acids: CSARDSGKSTDTQYF. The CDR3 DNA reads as TGCAGTGCTAGAGATTCGGGCAAAAGCACAGATACGCAGTATTTT.

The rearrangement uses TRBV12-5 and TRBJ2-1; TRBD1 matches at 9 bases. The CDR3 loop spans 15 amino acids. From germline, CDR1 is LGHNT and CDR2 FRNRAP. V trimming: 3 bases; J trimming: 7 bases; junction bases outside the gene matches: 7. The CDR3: CASGFDGTGINEQFF. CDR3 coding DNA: TGTGCTAGTGGTTTCGACGGGACAGGGATAAATGAGCAGTTCTTC.

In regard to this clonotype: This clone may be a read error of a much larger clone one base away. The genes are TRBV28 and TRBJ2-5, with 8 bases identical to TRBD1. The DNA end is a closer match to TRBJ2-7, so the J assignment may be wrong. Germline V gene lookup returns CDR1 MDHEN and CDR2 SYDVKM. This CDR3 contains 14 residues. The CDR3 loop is CASSLVQGAFEQYF. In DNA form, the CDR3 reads TGTGCCAGCAGTTTGGTGCAGGGGGCGTTCGAGCAGTACTTC.

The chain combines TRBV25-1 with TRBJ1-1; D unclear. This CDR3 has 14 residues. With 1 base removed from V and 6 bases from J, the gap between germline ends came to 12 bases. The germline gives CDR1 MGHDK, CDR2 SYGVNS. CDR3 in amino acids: CASSESPRSAEAFF. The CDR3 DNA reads TGTGCCAGCAGTGAATCTCCCCGTTCGGCTGAAGCTTTCTTT.

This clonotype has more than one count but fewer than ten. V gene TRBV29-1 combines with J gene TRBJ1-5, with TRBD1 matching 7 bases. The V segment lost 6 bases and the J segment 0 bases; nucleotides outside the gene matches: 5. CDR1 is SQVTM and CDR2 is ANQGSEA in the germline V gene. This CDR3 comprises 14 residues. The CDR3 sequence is CSVTGCYSNQPQHF. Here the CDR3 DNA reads TGCAGCGTGACAGGGTGTTATAGCAATCAGCCCCAGCATTTT.

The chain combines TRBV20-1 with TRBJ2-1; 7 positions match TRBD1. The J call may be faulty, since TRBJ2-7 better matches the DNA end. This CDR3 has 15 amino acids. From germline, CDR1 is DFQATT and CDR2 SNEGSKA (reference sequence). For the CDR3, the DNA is TGCAGTGCTAGGGGCTTTACAGGGGATCAGGGAGAGCAGTACTTC. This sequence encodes CSARGFTGDQGEQYF.

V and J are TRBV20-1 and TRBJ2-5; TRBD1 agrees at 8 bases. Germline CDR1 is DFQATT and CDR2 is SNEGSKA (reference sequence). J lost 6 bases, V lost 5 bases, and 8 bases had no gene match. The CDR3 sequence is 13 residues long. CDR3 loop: CSAGQTGEKTQYF. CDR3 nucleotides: TGCAGTGCTGGGCAGACAGGGGAAAAGACCCAGTACTTC.

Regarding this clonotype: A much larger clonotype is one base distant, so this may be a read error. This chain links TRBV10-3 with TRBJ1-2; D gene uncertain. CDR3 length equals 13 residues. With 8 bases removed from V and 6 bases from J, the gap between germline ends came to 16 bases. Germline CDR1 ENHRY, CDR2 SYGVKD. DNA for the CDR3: TGTGCCATCGCAAGGGTTTTTGAGGATGGCTACACCTTC. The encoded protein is CAIARVFEDGYTF.

The CDR3 protein is CASTPSGQRGRGYTF. In DNA, the CDR3 is TGTGCCAGCACTCCAAGCGGACAGCGCGGAAGGGGCTACACCTTC. J is TRBJ1-2 and V is TRBV12-3 or TRBV12-4, with D possibly being TRBD1 (6 bases). CDR3 size: 15 residues. With 7 bases removed from V and 8 bases from J, the gap between germline ends came to 23 bases.

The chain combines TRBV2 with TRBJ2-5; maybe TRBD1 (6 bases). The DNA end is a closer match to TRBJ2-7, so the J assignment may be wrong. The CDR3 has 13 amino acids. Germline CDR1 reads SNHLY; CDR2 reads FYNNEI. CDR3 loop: CASSEDSFYEQYF. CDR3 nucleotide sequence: TGTGCCAGCAGTGAGGACAGCTTCTACGAGCAGTACTTC.

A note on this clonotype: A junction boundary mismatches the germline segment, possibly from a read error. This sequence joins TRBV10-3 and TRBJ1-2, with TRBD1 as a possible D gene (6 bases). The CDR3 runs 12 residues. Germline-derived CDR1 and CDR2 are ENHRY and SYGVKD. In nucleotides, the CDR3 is TGCGCCATCAGTGACAGGAACTATGGCTACACCTTC. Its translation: CAISDRNYGYTF.

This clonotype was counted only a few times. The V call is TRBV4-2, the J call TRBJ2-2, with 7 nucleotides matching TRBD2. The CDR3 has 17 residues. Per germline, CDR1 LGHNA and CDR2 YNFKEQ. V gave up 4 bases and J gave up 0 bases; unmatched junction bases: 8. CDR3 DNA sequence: TGTGCCAGCAGCCGCAAAGGCGGGGGATCGAACACCGGGGAGCTGTTTTTT. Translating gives CASSRKGGGSNTGELFF.

The CDR3 coding sequence is TGCGCCAGCAGCCATTGGGACGGATCCTACGAGCAGTACTTC. Protein sequence: CASSHWDGSYEQYF. This chain connects TRBV4-1 to TRBJ2-7; D possibly uses TRBD1 or TRBD2 (5 bases each). Germline V CDR1 and CDR2: MGHRA, YSYEKL. V was cut by 3 bases and J by 1 base, with 10 bases left in between. The CDR3 consists of 14 residues.

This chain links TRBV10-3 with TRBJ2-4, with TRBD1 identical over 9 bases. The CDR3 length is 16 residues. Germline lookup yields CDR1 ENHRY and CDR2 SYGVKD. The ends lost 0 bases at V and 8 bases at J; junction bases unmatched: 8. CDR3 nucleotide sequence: TGTGCCATCAGTGAGTCGGAGGGACAGGGTAGAGACATTCAGTACTTC. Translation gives CAISESEGQGRDIQYF.

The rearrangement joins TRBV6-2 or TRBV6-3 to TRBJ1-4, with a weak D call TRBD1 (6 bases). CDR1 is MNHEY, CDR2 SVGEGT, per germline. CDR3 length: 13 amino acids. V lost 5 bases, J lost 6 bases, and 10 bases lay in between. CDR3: CASSRTVDEKLFF. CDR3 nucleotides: TGTGCCAGCAGTAGGACAGTGGATGAAAAACTGTTTTTT.

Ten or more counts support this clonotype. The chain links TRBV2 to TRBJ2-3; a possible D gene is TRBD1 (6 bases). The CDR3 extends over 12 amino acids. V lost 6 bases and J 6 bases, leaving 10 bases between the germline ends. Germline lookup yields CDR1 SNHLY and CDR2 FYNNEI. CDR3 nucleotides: TGTGCCAGCAGACAGGGAACCGATACGCAGTATTTT. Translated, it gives CASRQGTDTQYF.

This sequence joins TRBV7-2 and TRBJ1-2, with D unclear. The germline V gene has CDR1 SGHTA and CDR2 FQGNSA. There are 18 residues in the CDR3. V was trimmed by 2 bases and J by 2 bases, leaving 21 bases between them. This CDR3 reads CASSLSAPSPLANYGYTF. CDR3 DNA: TGTGCCAGCAGCTTATCAGCCCCCAGTCCCTTAGCGAACTATGGCTACACCTTC.

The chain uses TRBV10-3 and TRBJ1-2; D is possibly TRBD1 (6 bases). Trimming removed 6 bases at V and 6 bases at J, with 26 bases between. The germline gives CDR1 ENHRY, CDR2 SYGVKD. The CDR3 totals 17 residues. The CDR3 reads CAISMQAMDRQYDGYTF. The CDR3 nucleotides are TGTGCCATCAGCATGCAGGCGATGGACAGACAATATGATGGCTACACCTTC.

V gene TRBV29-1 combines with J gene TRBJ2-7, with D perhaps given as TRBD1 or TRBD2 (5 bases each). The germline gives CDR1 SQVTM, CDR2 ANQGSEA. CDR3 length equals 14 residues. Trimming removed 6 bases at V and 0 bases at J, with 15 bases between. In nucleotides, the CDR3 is TGCAGCGTGGGGGACGTATTAAGCTCCTACGAGCAGTACTTC. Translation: CSVGDVLSSYEQYF.